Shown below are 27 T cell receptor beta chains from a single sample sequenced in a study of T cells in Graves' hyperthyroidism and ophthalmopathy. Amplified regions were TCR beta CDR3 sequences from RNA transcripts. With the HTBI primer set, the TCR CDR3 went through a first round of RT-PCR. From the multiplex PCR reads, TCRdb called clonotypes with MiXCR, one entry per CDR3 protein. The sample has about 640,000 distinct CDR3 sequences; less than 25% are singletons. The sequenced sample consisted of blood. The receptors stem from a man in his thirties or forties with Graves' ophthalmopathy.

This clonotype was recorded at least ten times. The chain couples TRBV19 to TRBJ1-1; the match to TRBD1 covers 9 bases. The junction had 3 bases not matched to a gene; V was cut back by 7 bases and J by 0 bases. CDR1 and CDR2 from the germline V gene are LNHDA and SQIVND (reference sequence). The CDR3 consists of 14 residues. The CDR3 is CASTTGGVNTEAFF. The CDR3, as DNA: TGTGCCAGTACGACAGGGGGGGTGAACACTGAAGCTTTCTTT.

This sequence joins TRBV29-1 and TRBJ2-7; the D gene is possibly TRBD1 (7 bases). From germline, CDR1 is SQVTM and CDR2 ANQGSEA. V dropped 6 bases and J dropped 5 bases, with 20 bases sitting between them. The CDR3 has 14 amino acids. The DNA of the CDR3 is TGCAGCGTACGACCGAGGAGGGGGCAAAACGAGCAGTACTTC. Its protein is CSVRPRRGQNEQYF.

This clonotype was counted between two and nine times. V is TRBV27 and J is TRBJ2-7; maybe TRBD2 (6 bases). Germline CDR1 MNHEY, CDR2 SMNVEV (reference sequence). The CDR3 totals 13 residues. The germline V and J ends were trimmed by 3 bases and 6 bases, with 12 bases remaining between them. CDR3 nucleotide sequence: TGTGCCAGCAGTTTTGGAGGAGGGGCCGAGCAGTACTTC. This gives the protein CASSFGGGAEQYF.

Written as DNA, the CDR3 is TGTGCCAGCAGCTTGTACCGGGGTGGGGTGGAGACCCAGTACTTC. Encoded protein: CASSLYRGGVETQYF. The chain links TRBV5-4 to TRBJ2-5; D possibly corresponds to TRBD2 (5 bases). Trimming stripped 1 base from V and 5 bases from J, with 15 bases between. CDR1 and CDR2 from the germline V gene are SGHNT and YYREEE (reference sequence). This CDR3 is 15 amino acids long.

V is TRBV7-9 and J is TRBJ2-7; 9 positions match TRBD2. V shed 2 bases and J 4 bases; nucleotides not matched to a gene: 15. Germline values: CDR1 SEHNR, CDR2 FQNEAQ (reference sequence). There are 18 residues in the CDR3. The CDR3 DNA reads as TGTGCCAGCAGCTTACTAGCGGGAACCAAATACGGGAGGTACGAGCAGTACTTC. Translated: CASSLLAGTKYGRYEQYF.

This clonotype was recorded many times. CDR3 DNA sequence: TGTGCCAGCAGCTTATGGGCTAGCGGAGCCTACAATGAGCAGTTCTTC. Translating gives CASSLWASGAYNEQFF. The J gene is TRBJ2-1, the V gene TRBV7-6; 7 nucleotides line up with TRBD2. The CDR3 contains 16 residues. J was trimmed by 2 bases and V by 2 bases; bases with no gene match: 6. Germline V gene sequence: CDR1 SGHVS, CDR2 FNYEAQ.

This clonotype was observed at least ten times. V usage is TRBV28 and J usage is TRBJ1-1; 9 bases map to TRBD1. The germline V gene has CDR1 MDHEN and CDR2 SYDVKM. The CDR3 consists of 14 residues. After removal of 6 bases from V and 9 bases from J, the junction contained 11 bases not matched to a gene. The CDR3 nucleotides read TGTGCCAGCAGCCGTACCCGGGACAGGGTAAAAGCTTTCTTT. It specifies CASSRTRDRVKAFF. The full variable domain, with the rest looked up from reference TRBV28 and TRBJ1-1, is DVKVTQSSRYLVKRTGEKVFLECVQDMDHENMFWYRQDPGLGLRLIYFSYDVKMKEKGDIPEGYSVSREKKERFSLILESASTNQTSMYLCASSRTRDRVKAFFGQGTRLTVV.

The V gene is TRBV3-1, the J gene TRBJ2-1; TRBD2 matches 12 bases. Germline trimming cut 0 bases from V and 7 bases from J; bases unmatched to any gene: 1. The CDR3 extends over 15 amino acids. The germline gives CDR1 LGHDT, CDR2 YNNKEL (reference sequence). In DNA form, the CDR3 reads TGTGCCAGCAGCCAAGATACTAGCGGGAGGAATGAGCAGTTCTTC. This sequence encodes CASSQDTSGRNEQFF.

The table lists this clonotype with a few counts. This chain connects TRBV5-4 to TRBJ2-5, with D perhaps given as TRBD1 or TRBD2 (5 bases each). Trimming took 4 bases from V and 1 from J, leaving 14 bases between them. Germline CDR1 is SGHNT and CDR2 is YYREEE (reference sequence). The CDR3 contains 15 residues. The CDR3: CASSPERGFQETQYF. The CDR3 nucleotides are TGTGCCAGCAGCCCGGAGAGGGGATTCCAAGAGACCCAGTACTTC.

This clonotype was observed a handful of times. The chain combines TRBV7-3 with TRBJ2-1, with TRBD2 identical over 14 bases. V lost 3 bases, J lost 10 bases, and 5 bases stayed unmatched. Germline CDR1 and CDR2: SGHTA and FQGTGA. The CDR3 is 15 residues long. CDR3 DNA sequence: TGTGCCAGCAGCTTCGGGACTAGCGGGAGCGAGGAGCAGTTCTTC. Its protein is CASSFGTSGSEEQFF. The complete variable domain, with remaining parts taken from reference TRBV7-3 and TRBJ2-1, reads GAGVSQTPSNKVTEKGKYVELRCDPISGHTALYWYRQSLGQGPEFLIYFQGTGAADDSGLPNDRFFAVRPEGSVSTLKIQRTERGDSAVYLCASSFGTSGSEEQFFGPGTRLTVL.

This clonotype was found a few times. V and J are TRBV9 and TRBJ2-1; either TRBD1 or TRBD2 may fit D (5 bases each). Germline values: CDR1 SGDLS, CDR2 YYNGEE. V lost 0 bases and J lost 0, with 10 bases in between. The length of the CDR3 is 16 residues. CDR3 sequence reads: CASSVAGRSSYNEQFF. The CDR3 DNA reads TGTGCCAGCAGCGTAGCGGGGCGAAGCTCCTACAATGAGCAGTTCTTC.

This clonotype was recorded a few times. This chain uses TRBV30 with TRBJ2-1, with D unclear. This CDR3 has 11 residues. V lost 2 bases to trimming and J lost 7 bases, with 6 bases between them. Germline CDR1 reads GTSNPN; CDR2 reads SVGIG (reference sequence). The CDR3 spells CAWSHGNEQFF. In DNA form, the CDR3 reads TGTGCCTGGAGTCATGGAAATGAGCAGTTCTTC.

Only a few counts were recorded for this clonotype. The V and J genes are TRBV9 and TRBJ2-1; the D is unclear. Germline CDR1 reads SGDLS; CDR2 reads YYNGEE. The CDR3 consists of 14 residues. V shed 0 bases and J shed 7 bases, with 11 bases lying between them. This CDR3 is CASSVVPFGNEQFF. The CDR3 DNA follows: TGTGCCAGCAGCGTAGTCCCTTTCGGTAATGAGCAGTTCTTC.

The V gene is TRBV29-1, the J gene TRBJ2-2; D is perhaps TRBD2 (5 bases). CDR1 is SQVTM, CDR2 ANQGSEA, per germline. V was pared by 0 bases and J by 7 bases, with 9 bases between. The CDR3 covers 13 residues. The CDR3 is CSVEDPEGGELFF. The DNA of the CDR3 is TGCAGCGTTGAAGACCCAGAGGGCGGGGAGCTGTTTTTT.

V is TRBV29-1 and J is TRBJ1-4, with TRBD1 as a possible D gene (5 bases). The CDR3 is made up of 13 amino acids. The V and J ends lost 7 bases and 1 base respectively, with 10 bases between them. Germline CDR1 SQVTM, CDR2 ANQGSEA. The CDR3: CSGGGGTNEKLFF. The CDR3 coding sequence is TGCAGCGGGGGGGGGGGAACTAATGAAAAACTGTTTTTT.

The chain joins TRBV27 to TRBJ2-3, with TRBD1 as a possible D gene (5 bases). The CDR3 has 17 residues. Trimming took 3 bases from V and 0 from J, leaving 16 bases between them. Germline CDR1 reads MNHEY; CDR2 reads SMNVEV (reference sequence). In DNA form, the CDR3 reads TGTGCCAGCAGTTTGGGGCTGATGCCTTCTAGCACAGATACGCAGTATTTT. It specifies CASSLGLMPSSTDTQYF.

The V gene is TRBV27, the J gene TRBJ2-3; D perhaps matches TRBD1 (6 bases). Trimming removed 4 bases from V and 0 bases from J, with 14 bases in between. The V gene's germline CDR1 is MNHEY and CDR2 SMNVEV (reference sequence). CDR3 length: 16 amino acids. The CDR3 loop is CASSSLQGLSTDTQYF. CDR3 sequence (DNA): TGTGCCAGCAGTTCCCTACAGGGTTTGAGCACAGATACGCAGTATTTT.

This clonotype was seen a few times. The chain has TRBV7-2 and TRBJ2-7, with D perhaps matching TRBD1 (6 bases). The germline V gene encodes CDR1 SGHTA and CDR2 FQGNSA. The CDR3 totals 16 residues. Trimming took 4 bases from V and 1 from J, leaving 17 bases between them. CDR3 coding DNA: TGTGCCAGCAGCTCCAACACAGGGAGTAGATCCTACGAGCAGTACTTC. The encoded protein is CASSSNTGSRSYEQYF. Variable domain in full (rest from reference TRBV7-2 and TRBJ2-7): GAGVSQSPSNKVTEKGKDVELRCDPISGHTALYWYRQSLGQGLEFLIYFQGNSAPDKSGLPSDRFSAERTGGSVSTLTIQRTQQEDSAVYLCASSSNTGSRSYEQYFGPGTRLTVT.

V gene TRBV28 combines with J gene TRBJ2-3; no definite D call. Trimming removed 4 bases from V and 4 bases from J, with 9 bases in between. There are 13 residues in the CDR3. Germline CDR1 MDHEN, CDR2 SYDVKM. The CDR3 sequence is CASSSGPADTQYF. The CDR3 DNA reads TGTGCCAGCAGTTCTGGACCGGCAGATACGCAGTATTTT.

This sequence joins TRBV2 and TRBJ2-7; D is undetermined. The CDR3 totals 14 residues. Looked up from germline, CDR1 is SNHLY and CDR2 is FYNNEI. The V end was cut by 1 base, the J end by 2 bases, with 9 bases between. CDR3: CASSEGWVAYEQYF. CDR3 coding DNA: TGTGCCAGCAGTGAAGGGTGGGTCGCCTACGAGCAGTACTTC.

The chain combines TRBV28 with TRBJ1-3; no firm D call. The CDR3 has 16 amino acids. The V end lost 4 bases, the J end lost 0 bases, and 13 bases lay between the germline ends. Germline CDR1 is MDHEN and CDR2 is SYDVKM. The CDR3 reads CASSSPGRYSGNTIYF. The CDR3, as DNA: TGTGCCAGCAGTTCCCCAGGCCGTTACTCTGGAAACACCATATATTTT. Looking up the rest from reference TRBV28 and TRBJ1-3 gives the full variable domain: DVKVTQSSRYLVKRTGEKVFLECVQDMDHENMFWYRQDPGLGLRLIYFSYDVKMKEKGDIPEGYSVSREKKERFSLILESASTNQTSMYLCASSSPGRYSGNTIYFGEGSWLTVV.

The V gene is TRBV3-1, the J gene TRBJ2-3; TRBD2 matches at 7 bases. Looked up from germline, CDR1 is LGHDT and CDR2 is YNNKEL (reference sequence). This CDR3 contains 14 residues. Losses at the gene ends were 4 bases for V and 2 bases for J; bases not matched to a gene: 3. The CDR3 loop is CASSRAGATDTQYF. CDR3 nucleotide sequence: TGTGCCAGCAGCCGGGCGGGAGCCACAGATACGCAGTATTTT.

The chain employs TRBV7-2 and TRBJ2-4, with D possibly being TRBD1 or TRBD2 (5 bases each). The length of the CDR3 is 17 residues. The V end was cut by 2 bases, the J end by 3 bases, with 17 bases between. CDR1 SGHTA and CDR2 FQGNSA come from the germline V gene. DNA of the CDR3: TGTGCCAGCAGCTTATCCCACACCGGGGCGGGCAAAAACATTCAGTACTTC. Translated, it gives CASSLSHTGAGKNIQYF.

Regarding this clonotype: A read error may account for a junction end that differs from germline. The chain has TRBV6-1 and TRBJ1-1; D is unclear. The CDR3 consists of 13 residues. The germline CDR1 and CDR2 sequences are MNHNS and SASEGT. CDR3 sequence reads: CASSEFKGTEASF. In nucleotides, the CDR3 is TGTGCCAGCAGTGAATTCAAGGGAACTGAAGCTTCCTTT.

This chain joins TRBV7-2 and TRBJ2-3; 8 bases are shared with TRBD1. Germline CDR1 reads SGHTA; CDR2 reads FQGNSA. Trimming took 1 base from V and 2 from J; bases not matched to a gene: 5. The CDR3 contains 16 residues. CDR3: CASSLGQGMATDTQYF. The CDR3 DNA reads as TGTGCCAGCAGCTTAGGACAGGGGATGGCCACAGATACGCAGTATTTT.

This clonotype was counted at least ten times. The CDR3 sequence: CASSRIAGGEQFF. The DNA of the CDR3 is TGTGCCAGCAGCCGGATAGCGGGAGGGGAGCAGTTCTTC. The chain recombines TRBV11-2 with TRBJ2-1; 11 nucleotides match TRBD2. Unmatched junction bases numbered 4, after V lost 5 bases and J lost 10 bases. The V gene's germline CDR1 is SGHAT and CDR2 FQNNGV. CDR3 size: 13 residues.

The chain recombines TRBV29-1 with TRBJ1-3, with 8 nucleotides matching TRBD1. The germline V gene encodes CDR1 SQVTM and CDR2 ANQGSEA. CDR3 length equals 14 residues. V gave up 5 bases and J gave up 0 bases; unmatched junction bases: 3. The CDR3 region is CSVLDRDSGNTIYF. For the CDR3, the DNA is TGCAGCGTTTTGGACAGGGACTCTGGAAACACCATATATTTT.